This record covers a single TCR beta chain. The antigen remains undetermined. This sample is drawn from a study of shared clonotypes between healthy human individuals. About the research overall: Each donor had three CD4 naive, three CD4 memory, two CD8 naive and one CD8 memory plate. Study-level results: Represented diversity, genetic and exposure-history alike, was limited by few donors. Non-shared clonotypes displayed generation probabilities falling below those of clonotypes present in all four donors.

Trimming removed 1 base from V and 7 bases from J; junction bases left unmatched: 4. The CDR3 covers 14 residues. Germline assignment: CDR1 MDHEN and CDR2 SYDVKM. Some clones are missing from TCRdb's copy, which holds only in-frame ones; the method was immunoSEQ multiplex PCR. The table has some 1,100,000 clones, around three quarters seen once. This chain links TRBV28 with TRBJ1-2; the match to TRBD1 covers 9 bases. This receptor was taken from a man between 18 and 35 years old in good health. Some clones in this sample may be carry-over from other donors' samples. Source material: memory CD4+ T cells from PBMCs. Subset: CD45RA-negative fraction. The CDR3 DNA is TGTGCCAGCAGTTTATCGGACAGGGGCCGTGGCTACACCTTC. Its translation is CASSLSDRGRGYTF.